The rows below give T cell receptor beta chains drawn from one sample of a study of molecular identifiers for immune sequencing clone quantification. Each CDR3 protein is one row after TCRdb ran MiXCR on the PCR reads. The table records fewer than 350,000 distinct CDR3 sequences, roughly 24% of them present only once. Sequenced: naive CD8+ T cells from blood, with Jurkat cell RNA spiked in. The receptors shown here come from a human donor in good health. Some libraries in this study had Jurkat cell RNA spiked in. The CDR3 runs from the conserved cysteine through the conserved F or W. A D gene is named only where the DNA matches it firmly. Size is stated for part of the rows, as once, few or many counts, or as a class when the clone is expanded.

size: many
D: TRBD2
V: TRBV12-3/TRBV12-4
J: TRBJ2-6
DNA: TGTGCCAGCAGTAGACTAGCGGGAGTATCTGGGGCCAACGTCCTGACTTTC
CDR3: CASSRLAGVSGANVLTF

size: many
D: NA
V: TRBV7-9
J: TRBJ2-7
DNA: TGTGCCAGCAGCCCAGGGTACGCCTACGAGCAGTACTTC
CDR3: CASSPGYAYEQYF

size: many
D: NA
V: TRBV12-3/TRBV12-4
J: TRBJ2-5
DNA: TGTGCCAGCAGTCCCCCCCTGCGGGTTGAGACCCAGTACTTC
CDR3: CASSPPLRVETQYF

size: many
D: NA
V: TRBV27
J: TRBJ2-6
DNA: TGTGCCAGCAGTTCCCTCGACAGCTCTGGGGCCAACGTCCTGACTTTC
CDR3: CASSSLDSSGANVLTF

size: many
D: NA
V: TRBV29-1
J: TRBJ1-1
DNA: TGCAGCGTTGAGGATAACCTGAACACTGAAGCTTTCTTT
CDR3: CSVEDNLNTEAFF

size: many
D: TRBD1
V: TRBV24-1
J: TRBJ2-1
DNA: TGTGCCACCAGTGATTCTTACCGGACAGGGGATATTGAGCAGTTCTTC
CDR3: CATSDSYRTGDIEQFF

size: many
D: TRBD2
V: TRBV6-6
J: TRBJ2-2
DNA: TGTGCCAGCAGTTTGGGACTAGCGGGGTTGACCGGGGAGCTGTTTTTT
CDR3: CASSLGLAGLTGELFF

size: many
D: NA
V: TRBV12-3/TRBV12-4
J: TRBJ2-3
DNA: TGTGCCAGCAGTTTAGCACGGCTAGCGGAGGGGGCAGATACGCAGTATTTT
CDR3: CASSLARLAEGADTQYF

size: NA
D: NA
V: TRBV4-3
J: TRBJ2-5
DNA: TGCGCCAGCAGCCAAGATCAAATAAGCCAAGAGACCCAGTACTTC
CDR3: CASSQDQISQETQYF

size: many
D: NA
V: TRBV4-3
J: TRBJ2-7
DNA: TGCGCCAGCAGCCAAGAGGTCAGGTTCTACGAGCAGTACTTC
CDR3: CASSQEVRFYEQYF

size: many
D: NA
V: TRBV11-2
J: TRBJ1-2
DNA: TGTGCCAGCAGCTTAGTGGGCGGAAAATCCTATGGCTACACCTTC
CDR3: CASSLVGGKSYGYTF

size: few
D: NA
V: TRBV3-1
J: TRBJ1-1
DNA: TGTGCCAGCAGCCAAGATCGGATGGGGCAATCGGAAGCTTTCTTT
CDR3: CASSQDRMGQSEAFF